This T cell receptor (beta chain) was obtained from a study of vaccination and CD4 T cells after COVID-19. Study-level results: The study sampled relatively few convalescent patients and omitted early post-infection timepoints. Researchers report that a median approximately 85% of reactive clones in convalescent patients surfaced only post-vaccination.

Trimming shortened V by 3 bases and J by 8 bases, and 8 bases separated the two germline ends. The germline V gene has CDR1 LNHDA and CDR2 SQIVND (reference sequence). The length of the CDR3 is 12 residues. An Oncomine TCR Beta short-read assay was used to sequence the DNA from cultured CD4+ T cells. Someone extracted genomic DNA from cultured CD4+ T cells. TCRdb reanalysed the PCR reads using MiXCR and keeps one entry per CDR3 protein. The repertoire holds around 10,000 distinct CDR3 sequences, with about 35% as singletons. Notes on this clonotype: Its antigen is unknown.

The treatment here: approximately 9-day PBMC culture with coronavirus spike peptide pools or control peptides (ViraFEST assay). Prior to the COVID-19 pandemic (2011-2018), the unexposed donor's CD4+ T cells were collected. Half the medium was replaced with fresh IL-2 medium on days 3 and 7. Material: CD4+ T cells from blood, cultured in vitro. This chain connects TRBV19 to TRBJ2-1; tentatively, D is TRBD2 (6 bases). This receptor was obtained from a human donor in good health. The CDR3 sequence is CASSIGGHEQFF. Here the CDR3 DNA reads TGTGCCAGTAGTATCGGGGGACATGAGCAGTTCTTC. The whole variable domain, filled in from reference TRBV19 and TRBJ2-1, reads DGGITQSPKYLFRKEGQNVTLSCEQNLNHDAMYWYRQDPGQGLRLIYYSQIVNDFQKGDIAEGYSVSREKKESFPLTVTSAQKNPTAFYLCASSIGGHEQFFGPGTRLTVL.